The clone carrying this T cell receptor (beta chain) was picked up a small number of times. Its antigen is unidentified. The V segment lost 7 bases and the J segment 8 bases; nucleotides outside the gene matches: 8. The CDR3 has 14 residues. The V gene's germline CDR1 is MNHEY and CDR2 SVGEGT. Oncomine TCR Beta short-read sequencing was applied to DNA from cultured CD4+ T cells. Investigators isolated genomic DNA from cultured CD4+ T cells. Each CDR3 protein is one row after TCRdb ran MiXCR on the PCR reads. Of several thousand distinct CDR3 sequences in the sample, 33% were seen once. The data belong to a study of vaccination and CD4 T cells after COVID-19. Treatment noted: 10-day PBMC culture with coronavirus spike peptide pools or control peptides (ViraFEST assay). Before the COVID-19 pandemic (2011-2018), CD4+ T cells were obtained from the unexposed donor.

Sequenced input: CD4+ T cells from blood, cultured in vitro. The receptor comes from a human donor in good health. The gene calls are TRBV6-2 or TRBV6-3 and TRBJ2-3; TRBD2 matches 11 bases. The CDR3 is CASTGTSGEGTQYF. Here the CDR3 DNA reads TGTGCCAGCACCGGGACTAGCGGAGAGGGTACGCAGTATTTT.